The entry below gives a single TCR beta chain sequence along with its context. The antigen is not known. In germline, CDR1 is SNHLY, CDR2 FYNNEI. The CDR3 contains 14 residues. These data come from a study of CXCR3-negative and CXCR3-positive naive CD8 T cells. Whole-study findings and limits: Comparison of naive cells showed more hydrophobic TRB CDR3s in CXCR3-positive than in CXCR3-negative naive cells. Naive CXCR3-positive and CXCR3-negative cells shared similar TRBV-TRBJ usage, unlike memory cells. Each naive subset displayed comparably high diversity, whereas memory CD8+ cells displayed much lower diversity.

The TRB libraries of cDNA were built by UMI-labeled 5' RACE. TCRdb re-called the 5' RACE reads and gives one entry per CDR3 protein, without DNA. The data include about 150,000 distinct CDR3 sequences; the top ten clones carry about 0.27%. The chain uses TRBV2 and TRBJ2-7; TCRdb's D call of TRBD1 is untestable without DNA. This sequence originates from a human donor in good health. Some clones in this sample may be carry-over from other donors' samples. Specimen: naive CXCR3+ CD8+ T cells from blood. Sample subset: CD45RO-CCR7+CD27+CD95- naive CD8+ T cells expressing CXCR3 (TNR3+). CDR3 region: CASSPDRGQYEQYF.